The T cell receptor beta chain under discussion was sequenced for a study of blood T cell repertoires in COVID-19. The overall study: The United States, Italy and Spain were the sources of the acute and convalescent COVID-19 samples. Sources were T cells, B-cell-depleted T cells, or PBMCs; the material itself was cDNA or gDNA.

Germline V gene lookup returns CDR1 SGHVS and CDR2 FQNEAQ. With 11 bases clipped from V and 10 bases from J, the junction kept 14 bases outside the gene matches. The CDR3 covers 14 residues. Authors' analysis steps: Reference gene primer amplification in the assay estimated nucleated cell counts. Measured with immunoSEQ multiplex PCR; TCRdb has only the in-frame clones, and not every one. The V and J calls and clone size are taken from that table; D and trimming were inferred from the DNA. Of under 500,000 clones in the sample, about 89% were seen once. V is TRBV7-8 and J is TRBJ1-6; 7 nucleotides line up with TRBD1. The sample comprised peripheral blood. This receptor was identified in a woman younger than 45 with acute or convalescent COVID-19. CDR3 protein: CACADGDSLSPLHF. In DNA form, the CDR3 reads TGTGCCTGCGCCGATGGGGACAGCCTATCACCCCTCCACTTT.